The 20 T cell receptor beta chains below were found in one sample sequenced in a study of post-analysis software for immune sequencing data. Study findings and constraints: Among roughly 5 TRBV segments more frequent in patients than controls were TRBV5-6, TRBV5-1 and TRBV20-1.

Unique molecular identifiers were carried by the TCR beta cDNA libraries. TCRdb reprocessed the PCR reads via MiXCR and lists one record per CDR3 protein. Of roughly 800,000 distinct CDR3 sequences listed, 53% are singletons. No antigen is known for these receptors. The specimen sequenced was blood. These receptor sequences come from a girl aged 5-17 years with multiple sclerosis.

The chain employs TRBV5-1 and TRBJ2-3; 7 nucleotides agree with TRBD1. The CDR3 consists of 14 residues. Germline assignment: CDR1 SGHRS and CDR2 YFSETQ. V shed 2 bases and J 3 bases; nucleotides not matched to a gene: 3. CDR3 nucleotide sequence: TGCGCCAGCAGCTTCCCGGGACAGACAGATACGCAGTATTTT. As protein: CASSFPGQTDTQYF.

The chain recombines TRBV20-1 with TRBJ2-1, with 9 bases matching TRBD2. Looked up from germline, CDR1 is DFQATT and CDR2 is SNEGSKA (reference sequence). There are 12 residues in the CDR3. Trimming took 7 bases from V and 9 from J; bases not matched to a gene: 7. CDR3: CSVAGEVSEQFF. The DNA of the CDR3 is TGCAGTGTAGCGGGAGAAGTTAGTGAGCAGTTCTTC.

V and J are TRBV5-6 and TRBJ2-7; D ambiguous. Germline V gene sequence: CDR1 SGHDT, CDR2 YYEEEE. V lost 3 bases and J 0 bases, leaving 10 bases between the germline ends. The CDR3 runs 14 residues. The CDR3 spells CASSSLTGSYEQYF. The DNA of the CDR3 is TGTGCCAGCAGCTCACTAACCGGCTCCTACGAGCAGTACTTC.

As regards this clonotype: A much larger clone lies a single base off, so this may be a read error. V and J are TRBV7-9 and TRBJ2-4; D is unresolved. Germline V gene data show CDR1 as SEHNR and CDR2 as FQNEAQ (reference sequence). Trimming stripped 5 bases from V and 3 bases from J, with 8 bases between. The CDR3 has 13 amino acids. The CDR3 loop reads CASSPGDKNIQYF. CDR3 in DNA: TGTGCCAGCAGCCCTGGGGACAAAAACATTCAGTACTTC.

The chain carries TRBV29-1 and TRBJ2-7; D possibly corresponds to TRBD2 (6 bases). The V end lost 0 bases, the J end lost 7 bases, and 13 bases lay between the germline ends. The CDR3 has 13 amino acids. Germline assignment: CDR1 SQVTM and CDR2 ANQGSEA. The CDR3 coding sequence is TGCAGCGTTGAAGATAAGGGCGCGGGGGAGCAGTACTTC. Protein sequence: CSVEDKGAGEQYF.

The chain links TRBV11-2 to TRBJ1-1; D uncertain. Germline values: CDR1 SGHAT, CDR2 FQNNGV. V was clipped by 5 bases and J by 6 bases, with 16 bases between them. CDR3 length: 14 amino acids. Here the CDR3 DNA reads TGTGCCAGCAGCAGCTGGACCGGGGAATCTGAAGCTTTCTTT. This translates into CASSSWTGESEAFF.

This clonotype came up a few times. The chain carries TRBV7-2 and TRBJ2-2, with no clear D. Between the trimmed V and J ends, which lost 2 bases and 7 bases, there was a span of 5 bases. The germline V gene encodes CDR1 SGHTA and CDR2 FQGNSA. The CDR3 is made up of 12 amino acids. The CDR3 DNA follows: TGTGCCAGCAGCTTATCGGTCGGGGAGCTGTTTTTT. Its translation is CASSLSVGELFF.

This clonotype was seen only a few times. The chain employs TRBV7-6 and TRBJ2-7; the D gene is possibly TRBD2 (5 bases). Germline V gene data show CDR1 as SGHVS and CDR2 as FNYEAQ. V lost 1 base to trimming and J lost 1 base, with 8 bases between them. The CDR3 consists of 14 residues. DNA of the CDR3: TGTGCCAGCAGCTTAGGAGAGGGATCCTACGAGCAGTACTTC. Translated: CASSLGEGSYEQYF.

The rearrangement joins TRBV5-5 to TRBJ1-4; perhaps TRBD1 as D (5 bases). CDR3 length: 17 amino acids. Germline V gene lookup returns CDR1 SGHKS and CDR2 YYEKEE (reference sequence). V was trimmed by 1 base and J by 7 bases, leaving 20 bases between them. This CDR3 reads CASSLLWRGVDGEKLFF. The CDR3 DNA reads TGTGCCAGCAGCTTGCTCTGGAGGGGAGTTGACGGTGAAAAACTGTTTTTT. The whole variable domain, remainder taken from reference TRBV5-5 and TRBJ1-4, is DAGVTQSPTHLIKTRGQQVTLRCSPISGHKSVSWYQQVLGQGPQFIFQYYEKEERGRGNFPDRFSARQFPNYSSELNVNALLLGDSALYLCASSLLWRGVDGEKLFFGSGTQLSVL.

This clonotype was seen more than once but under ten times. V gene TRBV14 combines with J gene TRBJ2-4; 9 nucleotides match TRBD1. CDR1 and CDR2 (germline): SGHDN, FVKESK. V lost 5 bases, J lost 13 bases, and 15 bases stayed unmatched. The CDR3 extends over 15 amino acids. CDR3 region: CASSKPGTGPREQYF. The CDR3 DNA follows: TGTGCCAGCAGCAAGCCCGGGACAGGGCCTAGGGAGCAGTACTTC.

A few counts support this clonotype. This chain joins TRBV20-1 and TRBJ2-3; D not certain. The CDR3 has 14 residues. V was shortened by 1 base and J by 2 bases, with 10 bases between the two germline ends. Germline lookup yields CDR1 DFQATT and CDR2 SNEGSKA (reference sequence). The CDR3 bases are TGCAGTGCTAGAGTCGTGGGGAACACAGATACGCAGTATTTT. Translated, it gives CSARVVGNTDTQYF.

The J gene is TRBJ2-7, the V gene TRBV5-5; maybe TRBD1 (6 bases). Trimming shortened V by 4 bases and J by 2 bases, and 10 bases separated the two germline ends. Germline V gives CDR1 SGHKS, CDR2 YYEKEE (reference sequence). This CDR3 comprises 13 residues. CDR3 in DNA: TGTGCCAGCAGCCGGTGGACAGCCTACGAGCAGTACTTC. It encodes CASSRWTAYEQYF.

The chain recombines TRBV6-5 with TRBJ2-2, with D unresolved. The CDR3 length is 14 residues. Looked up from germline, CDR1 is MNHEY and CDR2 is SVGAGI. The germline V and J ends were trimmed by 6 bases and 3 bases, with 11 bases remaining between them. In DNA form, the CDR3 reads TGTGCCAGCAGGCCCGGCGTCTACACCGGGGAGCTGTTTTTT. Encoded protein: CASRPGVYTGELFF.

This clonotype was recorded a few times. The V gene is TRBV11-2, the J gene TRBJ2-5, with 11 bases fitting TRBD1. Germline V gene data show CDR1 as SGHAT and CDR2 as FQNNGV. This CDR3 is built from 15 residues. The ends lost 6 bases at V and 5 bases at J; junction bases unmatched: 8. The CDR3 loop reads CASRRGQGVGETQYF. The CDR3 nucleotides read TGTGCCAGCAGGCGGGGACAGGGGGTGGGTGAGACCCAGTACTTC.

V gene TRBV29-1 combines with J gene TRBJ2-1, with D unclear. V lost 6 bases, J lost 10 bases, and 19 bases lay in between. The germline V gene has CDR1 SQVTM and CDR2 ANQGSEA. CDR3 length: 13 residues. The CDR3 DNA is TGCAGCGTCCGCCCCGAACCTTCCCGGGAGCAGTTCTTC. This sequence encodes CSVRPEPSREQFF.

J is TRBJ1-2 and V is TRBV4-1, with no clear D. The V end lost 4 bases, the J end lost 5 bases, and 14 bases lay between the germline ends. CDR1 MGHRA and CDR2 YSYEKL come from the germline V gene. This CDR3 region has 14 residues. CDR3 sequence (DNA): TGCGCCAGCAGCCCCTCGGGGATCGGGTATGGCTACACCTTC. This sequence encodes CASSPSGIGYGYTF.

CDR3 coding DNA: TGCGCCAGCAGCTTAGCGCCCGGGACAGGGGGCTCCTACGAGCAGTACTTC. Protein sequence: CASSLAPGTGGSYEQYF. The J gene is TRBJ2-7, the V gene TRBV5-1; 11 bases are a match to TRBD1. Trimming removed 2 bases from V and 0 bases from J; junction bases left unmatched: 7. CDR1 SGHRS and CDR2 YFSETQ come from the germline V gene. CDR3 length: 17 residues. The full variable domain, rest sourced from reference TRBV5-1 and TRBJ2-7, is KAGVTQTPRYLIKTRGQQVTLSCSPISGHRSVSWYQQTPGQGLQFLFEYFSETQRNKGNFPGRFSGRQFSNSRSEMNVSTLELGDSALYLCASSLAPGTGGSYEQYFGPGTRLTVT.

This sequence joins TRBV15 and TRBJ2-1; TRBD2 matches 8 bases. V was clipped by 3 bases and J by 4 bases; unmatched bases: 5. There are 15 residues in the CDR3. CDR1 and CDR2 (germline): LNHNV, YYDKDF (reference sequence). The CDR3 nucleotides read TGTGCCACCAGCAGCCTTAGCGGGACTTACAATGAGCAGTTCTTC. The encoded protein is CATSSLSGTYNEQFF. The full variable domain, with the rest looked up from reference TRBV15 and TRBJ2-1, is DAMVIQNPRYQVTQFGKPVTLSCSQTLNHNVMYWYQQKSSQAPKLLFHYYDKDFNNEADTPDNFQSRRPNTSFCFLDIRSPGLGDTAMYLCATSSLSGTYNEQFFGPGTRLTVL.

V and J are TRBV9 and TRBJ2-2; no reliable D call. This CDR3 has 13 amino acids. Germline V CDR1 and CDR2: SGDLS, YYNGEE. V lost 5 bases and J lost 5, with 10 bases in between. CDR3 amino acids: CASREDATGELFF. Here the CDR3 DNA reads TGTGCCAGCAGGGAAGACGCAACCGGGGAGCTGTTTTTT. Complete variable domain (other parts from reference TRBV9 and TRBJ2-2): DSGVTQTPKHLITATGQRVTLRCSPRSGDLSVYWYQQSLDQGLQFLIQYYNGEERAKGNILERFSAQQFPDLHSELNLSSLELGDSALYFCASREDATGELFFGEGSRLTVL.

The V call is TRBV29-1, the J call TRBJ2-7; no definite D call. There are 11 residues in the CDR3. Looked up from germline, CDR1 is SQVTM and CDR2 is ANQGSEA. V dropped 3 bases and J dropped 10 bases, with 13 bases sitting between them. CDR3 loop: CSVEPPRAQYF. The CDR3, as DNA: TGCAGCGTTGAGCCGCCTCGGGCCCAGTACTTC.